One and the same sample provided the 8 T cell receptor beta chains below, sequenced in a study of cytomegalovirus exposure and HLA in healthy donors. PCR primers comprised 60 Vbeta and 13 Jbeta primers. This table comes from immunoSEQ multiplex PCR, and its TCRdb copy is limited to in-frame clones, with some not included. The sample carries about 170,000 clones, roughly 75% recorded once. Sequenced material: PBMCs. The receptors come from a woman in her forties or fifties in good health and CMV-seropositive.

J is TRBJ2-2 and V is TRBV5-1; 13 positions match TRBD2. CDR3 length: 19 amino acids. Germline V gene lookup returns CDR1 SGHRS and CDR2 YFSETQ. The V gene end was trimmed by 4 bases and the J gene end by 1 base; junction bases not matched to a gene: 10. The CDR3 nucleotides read TGCGCCAGCAGCCGGCGAACTAGCGGGAGGGCCCAGAACACCGGGGAGCTGTTTTTT. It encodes CASSRRTSGRAQNTGELFF.

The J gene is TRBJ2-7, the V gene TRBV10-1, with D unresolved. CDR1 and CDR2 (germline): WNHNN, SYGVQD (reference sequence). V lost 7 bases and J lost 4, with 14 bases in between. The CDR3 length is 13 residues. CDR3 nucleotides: TGCGCCAGCACCGAGAACCCTGTTTACGAGCAGTACTTC. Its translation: CASTENPVYEQYF.

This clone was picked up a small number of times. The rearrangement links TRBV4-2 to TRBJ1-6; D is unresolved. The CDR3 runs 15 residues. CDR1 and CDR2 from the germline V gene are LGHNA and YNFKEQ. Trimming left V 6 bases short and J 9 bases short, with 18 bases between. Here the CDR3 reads CASSPRLGEGSPLHF. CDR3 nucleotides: TGTGCCAGCAGTCCCCGCCTGGGAGAGGGTTCACCCCTCCACTTT.

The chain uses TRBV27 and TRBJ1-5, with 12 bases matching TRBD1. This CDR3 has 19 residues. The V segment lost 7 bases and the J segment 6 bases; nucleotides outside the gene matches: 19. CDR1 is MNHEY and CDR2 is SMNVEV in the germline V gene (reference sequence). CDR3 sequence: CASITNGTGGAPVSQPQHF. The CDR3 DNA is TGTGCCAGCATAACAAACGGGACAGGGGGCGCCCCGGTAAGTCAGCCCCAGCATTTT.

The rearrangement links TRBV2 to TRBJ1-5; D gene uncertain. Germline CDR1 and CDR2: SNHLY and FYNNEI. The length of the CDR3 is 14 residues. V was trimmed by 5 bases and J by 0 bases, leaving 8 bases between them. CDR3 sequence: CASSRENSNQPQHF. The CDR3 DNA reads TGTGCCAGCAGTCGGGAGAATAGCAATCAGCCCCAGCATTTT.

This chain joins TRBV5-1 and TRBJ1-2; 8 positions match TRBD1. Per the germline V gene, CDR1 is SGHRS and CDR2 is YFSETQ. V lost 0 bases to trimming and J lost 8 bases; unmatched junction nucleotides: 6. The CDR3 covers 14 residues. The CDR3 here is CASSLEPTGGGYTF. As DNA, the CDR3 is TGCGCCAGCAGCTTGGAACCTACAGGGGGAGGCTACACCTTC.

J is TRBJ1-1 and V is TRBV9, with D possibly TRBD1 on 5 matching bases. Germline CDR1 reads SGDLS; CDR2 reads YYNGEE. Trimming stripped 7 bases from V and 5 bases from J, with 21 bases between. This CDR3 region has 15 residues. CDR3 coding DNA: TGTGCCAGCTCCAGCGGGGCCCTGAGAGGGACTGAAGCTTTCTTT. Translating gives CASSSGALRGTEAFF.

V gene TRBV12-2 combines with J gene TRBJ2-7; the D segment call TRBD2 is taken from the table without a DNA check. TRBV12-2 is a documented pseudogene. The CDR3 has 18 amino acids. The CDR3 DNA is TGTGCAAGTCGCTTAATTAGCGGGAGAAACGAGAAATCCTACGAGCAGTACTTC. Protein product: CASRLISGRNEKSYEQYF.